One sample yielded the 16 T cell receptor beta chains listed below, sequenced in a study of T cells after yellow fever vaccination. MiXCR, run by TCRdb on the 5' RACE reads, gives a single entry per CDR3 protein. This repertoire shows 350,000 to 450,000 distinct CDR3 sequences, around 6.5% found once; its top ten account for about 15%. The sample in question was PBMCs, obtained 5 days after the yellow fever booster vaccination. Receptor source: a young man who received the YFV17D yellow fever vaccine.

In this sample, this clonotype turned up many times. The genes are TRBV7-2 and TRBJ2-1; D gene ambiguous. Trimming shortened V by 1 base and J by 3 bases, and 1 base separated the two germline ends. CDR3 size: 12 residues. CDR1 SGHTA and CDR2 FQGNSA come from the germline V gene. The CDR3 DNA reads as TGTGCCAGCAGCTTAGACTACAATGAGCAGTTCTTC. Translated, it gives CASSLDYNEQFF.

This clonotype appeared many times. The gene calls are TRBV5-1 and TRBJ1-5; 7 positions agree with TRBD1. Looked up from germline, CDR1 is SGHRS and CDR2 is YFSETQ. Unmatched junction bases numbered 1, after V lost 0 bases and J lost 1 base. This CDR3 region has 15 residues. The DNA for the CDR3 is TGCGCCAGCAGCTTGGAAGGGGGCAGCAATCAGCCCCAGCATTTT. This codes for CASSLEGGSNQPQHF.

Only a few counts were recorded for this clonotype. The rearrangement joins TRBV10-3 to TRBJ2-1, with D perhaps matching TRBD1 (6 bases). This CDR3 spans 13 amino acids. Germline V gene lookup returns CDR1 ENHRY and CDR2 SYGVKD. V gave up 0 bases and J gave up 10 bases, with 10 bases separating them. CDR3 sequence reads: CAISESGAGEQFF. The CDR3 DNA reads as TGTGCCATCAGTGAGTCGGGGGCTGGGGAGCAGTTCTTC.

This clonotype was seen at least ten times. The CDR3 spells CSAIRLAGDLTDTQYF. The CDR3 region has the DNA TGCAGTGCTATTAGACTAGCGGGAGATCTCACAGATACGCAGTATTTT. This chain uses TRBV20-1 with TRBJ2-3; the match to TRBD2 covers 12 bases. The length of the CDR3 is 16 residues. J was trimmed by 2 bases and V by 4 bases; bases with no gene match: 7. Germline values: CDR1 DFQATT, CDR2 SNEGSKA (reference sequence).

On this clonotype itself: A read error may be the cause here, since a much bigger clone is one base away. The rearrangement uses TRBV7-8 and TRBJ1-3; D not certain. V was pared by 4 bases and J by 4 bases, with 8 bases between. The CDR3 has 13 residues. Germline V CDR1 and CDR2: SGHVS, FQNEAQ. The CDR3 is CASSSKEGNTIYF. CDR3 coding DNA: TGTGCCAGCAGCTCTAAGGAGGGAAACACCATATATTTT. The whole variable domain, remainder taken from reference TRBV7-8 and TRBJ1-3, is GAGVSQSPRYKVAKRGQDVALRCDPISGHVSLFWYQQALGQGPEFLTYFQNEAQLDKSGLPSDRFFAERPEGSVSTLKIQRTQQEDSAVYLCASSSKEGNTIYFGEGSWLTVV.

The rearrangement uses TRBV10-3 and TRBJ2-3; tentatively, D is TRBD2 (6 bases). The germline V and J ends were trimmed by 7 bases and 2 bases, with 13 bases remaining between them. The germline V gene has CDR1 ENHRY and CDR2 SYGVKD. This CDR3 has 14 amino acids. The DNA of the CDR3 is TGTGCCATCATGGCGGGATTTCACACAGATACGCAGTATTTT. Protein sequence: CAIMAGFHTDTQYF.

This clonotype was counted at least ten times. V is TRBV18 and J is TRBJ2-1, with D maybe TRBD2 (6 bases). The CDR3 covers 13 residues. V lost 4 bases, J lost 5 bases, and 9 bases lay in between. Germline loops: CDR1 KGHSH, CDR2 LQKENI. The CDR3: CASSLGSHNEQFF. The CDR3 DNA is TGTGCCAGCTCACTCGGGAGTCACAATGAGCAGTTCTTC.

This clonotype was detected many times. The chain uses TRBV20-1 and TRBJ2-7; D might be TRBD2 (7 bases). CDR3 length: 12 residues. Germline CDR1 is DFQATT and CDR2 is SNEGSKA (reference sequence). DNA for the CDR3: TGCGGCGGTGGCGGGGGCGCCTACGAGCAGTACTTC. Protein sequence: CGGGGGAYEQYF.

This clonotype showed up just a few times. V usage is TRBV28 and J usage is TRBJ2-5; D gene uncertain. Trimming pared 4 bases from V and 5 bases from J, leaving 8 bases between. The CDR3 loop spans 12 amino acids. CDR1 is MDHEN, CDR2 SYDVKM, per germline. The CDR3 region is CASSSNGETQYF. The CDR3, as DNA: TGTGCCAGCAGTTCAAATGGGGAGACCCAGTACTTC.

The CDR3 reads CASSDGRGATSGQSYEQYF. As DNA, the CDR3 is TGCGCCAGCAGCGACGGACGGGGGGCCACTAGCGGCCAGTCCTACGAGCAGTACTTC. This rearrangement joins TRBV5-1 to TRBJ2-7; 8 bases are a match to TRBD2. The V segment lost 4 bases and the J segment 1 base; nucleotides outside the gene matches: 19. CDR3 size: 19 residues. Germline assignment: CDR1 SGHRS and CDR2 YFSETQ.

Turning to this clonotype: One junction end does not reproduce the germline sequence, and a read error may be involved. The chain joins TRBV6-1 to TRBJ1-1, with D perhaps matching TRBD1 (5 bases). Germline assignment: CDR1 MNHNS and CDR2 SASEGT. The CDR3 is 16 residues long. The chain's CDR3 is CASSLLPGPENTEDFF. The CDR3 DNA is TGTGCCAGCAGCCTCCTCCCGGGGCCGGAGAACACTGAAGATTTCTTT.

The sample holds a few counts of this clonotype. CDR3 nucleotides: TGCGCCAGCAGCCAAGCCCCTAAGGGTGAGCAGTTCTTC. This translates into CASSQAPKGEQFF. The chain combines TRBV4-3 with TRBJ2-1; no clear D. The CDR3 sequence is 13 residues long. Trimming shortened V by 1 base and J by 9 bases, and 10 bases separated the two germline ends. Germline V CDR1 and CDR2: LGHNA, YSLEER.

The chain recombines TRBV6-2 or TRBV6-3 with TRBJ2-1; maybe TRBD1 (6 bases). V shed 7 bases and J shed 2 bases, with 15 bases lying between them. The length of the CDR3 is 15 residues. Germline CDR1 MNHEY, CDR2 SVGEGT. CDR3 sequence (DNA): TGTGCCAGCAACGACCGGGACAAAGCCTACAATGAGCAGTTCTTC. Its protein product is CASNDRDKAYNEQFF.

The table lists this clonotype with many counts. The chain is built from TRBV29-1 and TRBJ2-5; 7 bases line up with TRBD1. The CDR3 runs to 12 residues. V lost 3 bases to trimming and J lost 7 bases; unmatched junction nucleotides: 5. Per the germline V gene, CDR1 is SQVTM and CDR2 is ANQGSEA. DNA for the CDR3: TGCAGCGTTGATAGACAGGGATCGACCCAGTACTTC. Translating it yields CSVDRQGSTQYF.

The J gene is TRBJ2-2, the V gene TRBV29-1; 8 bases align to TRBD1. J gave up 6 bases and V 6 bases, and 3 bases lay outside the gene matches. This CDR3 comprises 12 residues. The germline V gene encodes CDR1 SQVTM and CDR2 ANQGSEA. The CDR3 is CSVRQGPGELFF. The DNA of the CDR3 is TGCAGCGTAAGACAGGGGCCCGGGGAGCTGTTTTTT.

The sample holds many counts of this clonotype. The chain has TRBV4-3 and TRBJ2-7, with TRBD2 as a possible D gene (5 bases). The V gene's germline CDR1 is LGHNA and CDR2 YSLEER. Trimming left V 0 bases short and J 2 bases short, with 8 bases between. This CDR3 contains 14 residues. As DNA, the CDR3 is TGCGCCAGCAGCCAAGAAAGCGGAGCCTACGAGCAGTACTTC. Residues: CASSQESGAYEQYF.